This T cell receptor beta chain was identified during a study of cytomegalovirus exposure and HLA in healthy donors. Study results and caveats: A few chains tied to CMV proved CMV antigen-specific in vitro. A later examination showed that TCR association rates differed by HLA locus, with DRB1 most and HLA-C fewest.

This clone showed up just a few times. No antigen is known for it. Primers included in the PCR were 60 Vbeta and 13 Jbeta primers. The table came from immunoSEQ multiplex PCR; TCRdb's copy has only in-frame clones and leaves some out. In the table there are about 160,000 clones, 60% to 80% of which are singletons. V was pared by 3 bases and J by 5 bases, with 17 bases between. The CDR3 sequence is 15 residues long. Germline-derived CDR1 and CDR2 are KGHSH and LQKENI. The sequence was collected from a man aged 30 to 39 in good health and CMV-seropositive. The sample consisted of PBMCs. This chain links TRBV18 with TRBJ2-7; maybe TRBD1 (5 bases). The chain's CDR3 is CASSPGGARNHEQYF. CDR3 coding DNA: TGTGCCAGCTCACCGGGTGGGGCTCGTAACCACGAGCAGTACTTC.